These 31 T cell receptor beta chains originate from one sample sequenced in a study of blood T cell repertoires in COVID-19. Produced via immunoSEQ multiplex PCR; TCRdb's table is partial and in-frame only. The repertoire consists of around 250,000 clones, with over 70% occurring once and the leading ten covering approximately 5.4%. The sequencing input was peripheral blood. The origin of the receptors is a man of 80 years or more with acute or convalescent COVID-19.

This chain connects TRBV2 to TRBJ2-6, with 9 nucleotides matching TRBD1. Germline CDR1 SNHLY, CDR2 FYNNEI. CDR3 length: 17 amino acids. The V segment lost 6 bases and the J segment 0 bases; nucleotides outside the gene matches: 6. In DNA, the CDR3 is TGTGCCAGCAGAAGGACAGGGGCTCCCTCTGGGGCCAACGTCCTGACTTTC. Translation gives CASRRTGAPSGANVLTF.

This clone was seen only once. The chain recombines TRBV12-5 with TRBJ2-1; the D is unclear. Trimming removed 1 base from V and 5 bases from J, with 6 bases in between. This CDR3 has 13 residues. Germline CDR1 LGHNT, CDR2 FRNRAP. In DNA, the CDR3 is TGTGCTAGTGGTTTGGACACTAACAATGAGCAGTTCTTC. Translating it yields CASGLDTNNEQFF.

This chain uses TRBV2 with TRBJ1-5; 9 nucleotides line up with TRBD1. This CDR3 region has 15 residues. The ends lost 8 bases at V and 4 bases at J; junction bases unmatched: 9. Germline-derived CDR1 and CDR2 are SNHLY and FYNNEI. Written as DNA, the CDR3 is TGTGCCAGCGGGCCTACAGGGGGCCGAAATCAGCCCCAGCATTTT. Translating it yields CASGPTGGRNQPQHF.

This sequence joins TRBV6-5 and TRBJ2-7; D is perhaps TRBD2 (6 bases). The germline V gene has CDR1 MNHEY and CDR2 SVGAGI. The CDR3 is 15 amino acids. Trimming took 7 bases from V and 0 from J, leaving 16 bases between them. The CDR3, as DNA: TGTGCCAGCACCCCTGGGGCGGGGTACTCCTACGAGCAGTACTTC. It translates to CASTPGAGYSYEQYF.

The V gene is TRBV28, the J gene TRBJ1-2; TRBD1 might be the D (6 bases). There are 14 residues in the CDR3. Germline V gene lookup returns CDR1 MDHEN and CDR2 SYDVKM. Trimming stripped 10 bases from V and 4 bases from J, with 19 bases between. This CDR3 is CATFVTGSAYGYTF. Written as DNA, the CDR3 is TGTGCCACCTTCGTAACAGGGTCGGCCTATGGCTACACCTTC.

CDR3 region: CASSSGAPREQYF. The CDR3 DNA sequence: TGTGCCAGCAGTTCCGGAGCCCCGAGGGAGCAGTACTTC. V usage is TRBV28 and J usage is TRBJ2-7; D is uncertain. Germline V gene sequence: CDR1 MDHEN, CDR2 SYDVKM. The V end lost 4 bases, the J end lost 7 bases, and 14 bases lay between the germline ends. This CDR3 is 13 amino acids long.

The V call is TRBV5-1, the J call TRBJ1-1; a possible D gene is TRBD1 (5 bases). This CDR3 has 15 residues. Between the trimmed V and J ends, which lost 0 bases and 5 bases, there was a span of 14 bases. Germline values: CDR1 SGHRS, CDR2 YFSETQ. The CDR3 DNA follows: TGCGCCAGCAGCTTGGGCAGGGCCCCTGGGACTGAAGCTTTCTTT. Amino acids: CASSLGRAPGTEAFF.

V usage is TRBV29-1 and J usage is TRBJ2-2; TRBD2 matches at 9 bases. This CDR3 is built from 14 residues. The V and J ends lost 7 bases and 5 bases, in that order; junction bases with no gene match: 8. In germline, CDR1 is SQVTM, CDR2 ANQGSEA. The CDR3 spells CSASSGGWTGELFF. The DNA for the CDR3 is TGCAGCGCATCCAGCGGGGGGTGGACCGGGGAGCTGTTTTTT.

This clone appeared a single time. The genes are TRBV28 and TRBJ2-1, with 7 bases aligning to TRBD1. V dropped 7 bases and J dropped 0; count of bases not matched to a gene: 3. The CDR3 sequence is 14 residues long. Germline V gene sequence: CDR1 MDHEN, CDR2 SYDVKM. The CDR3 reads CASKAGGSYNEQFF. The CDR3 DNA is TGTGCCAGCAAGGCAGGGGGCTCCTACAATGAGCAGTTCTTC.

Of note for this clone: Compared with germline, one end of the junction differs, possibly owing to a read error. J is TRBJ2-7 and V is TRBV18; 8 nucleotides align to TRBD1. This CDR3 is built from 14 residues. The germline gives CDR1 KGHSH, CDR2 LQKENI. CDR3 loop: CASSPGQGSHEQYF. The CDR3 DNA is TGTGCCAGCTCTCCCGGACAGGGCTCCCACGAGCAGTACTTC.

As DNA, the CDR3 is TGTGCCAGCAGCCAAGGGGGGCTAGCGGGAGTAGGACAAGAGACCCAGTACTTC. This sequence encodes CASSQGGLAGVGQETQYF. The V and J genes are TRBV3-1 (or the pseudogene TRBV3-2) and TRBJ2-5; 10 bases line up with TRBD2. The germline V gene encodes CDR1 LGHDT and CDR2 YNNKEL (reference sequence). The CDR3 is made up of 18 amino acids. The junction had 10 bases not matched to a gene; V was cut back by 1 base and J by 2 bases.

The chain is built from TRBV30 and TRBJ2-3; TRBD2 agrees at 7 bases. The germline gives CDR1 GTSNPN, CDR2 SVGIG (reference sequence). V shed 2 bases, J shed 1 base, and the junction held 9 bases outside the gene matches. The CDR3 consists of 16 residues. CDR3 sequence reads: CAWSFGSGRGTDTQYF. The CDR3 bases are TGTGCCTGGAGTTTTGGTAGCGGGCGAGGCACAGATACGCAGTATTTT.

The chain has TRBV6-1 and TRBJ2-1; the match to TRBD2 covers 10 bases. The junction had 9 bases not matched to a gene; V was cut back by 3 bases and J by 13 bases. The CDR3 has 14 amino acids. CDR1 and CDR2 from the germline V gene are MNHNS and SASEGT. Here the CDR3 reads CASSDPLAGVAQFF. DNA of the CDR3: TGTGCCAGCAGTGACCCTCTAGCGGGAGTCGCCCAGTTCTTC.

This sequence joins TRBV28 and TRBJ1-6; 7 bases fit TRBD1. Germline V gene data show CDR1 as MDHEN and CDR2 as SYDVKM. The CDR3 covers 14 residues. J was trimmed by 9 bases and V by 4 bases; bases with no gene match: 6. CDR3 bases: TGTGCCAGCAGTTCCACAGGGGTAGGTTCACCCCTCCACTTT. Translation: CASSSTGVGSPLHF.

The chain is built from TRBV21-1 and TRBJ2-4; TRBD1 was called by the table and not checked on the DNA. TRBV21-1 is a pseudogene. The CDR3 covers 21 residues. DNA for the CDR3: TGTGCCAGCAGCCCACGCGCCGCCTCCGGGACAGGGGTGTCCAGGGAAAACATTCAGTACTTC. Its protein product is CASSPRAASGTGVSRENIQYF.

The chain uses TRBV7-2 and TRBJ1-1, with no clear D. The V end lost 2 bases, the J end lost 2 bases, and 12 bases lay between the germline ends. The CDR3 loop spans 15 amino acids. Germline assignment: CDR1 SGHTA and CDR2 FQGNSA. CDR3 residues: CASSLFRQDNTEAFF. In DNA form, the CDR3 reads TGTGCCAGCAGCTTATTCCGTCAGGATAACACTGAAGCTTTCTTT.

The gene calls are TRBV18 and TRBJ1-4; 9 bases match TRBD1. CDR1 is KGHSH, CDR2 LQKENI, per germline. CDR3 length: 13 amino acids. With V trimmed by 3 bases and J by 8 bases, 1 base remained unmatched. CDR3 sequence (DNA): TGTGCCAGCTCACCGGGACAGGGAGAAAAACTGTTTTTT. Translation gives CASSPGQGEKLFF.

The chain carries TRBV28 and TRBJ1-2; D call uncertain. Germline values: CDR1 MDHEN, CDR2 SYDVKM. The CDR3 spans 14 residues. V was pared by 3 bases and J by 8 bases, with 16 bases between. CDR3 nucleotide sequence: TGTGCCAGCAGTTTTTCGCAGGAACCTTTCGGCTACACCTTC. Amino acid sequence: CASSFSQEPFGYTF.

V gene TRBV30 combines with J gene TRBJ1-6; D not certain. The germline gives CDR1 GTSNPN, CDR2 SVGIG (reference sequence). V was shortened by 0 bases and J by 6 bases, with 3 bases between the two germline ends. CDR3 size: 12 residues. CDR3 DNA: TGTGCCTGGAGTGTACTTAATTCACCCCTCCACTTT. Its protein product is CAWSVLNSPLHF.

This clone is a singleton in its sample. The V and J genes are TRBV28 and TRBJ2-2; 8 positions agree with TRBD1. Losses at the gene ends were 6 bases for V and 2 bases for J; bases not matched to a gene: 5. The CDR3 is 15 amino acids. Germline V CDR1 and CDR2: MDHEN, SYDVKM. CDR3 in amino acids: CASSAGGANTGELFF. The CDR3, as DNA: TGTGCCAGCAGCGCAGGGGGCGCAAACACCGGGGAGCTGTTTTTT.

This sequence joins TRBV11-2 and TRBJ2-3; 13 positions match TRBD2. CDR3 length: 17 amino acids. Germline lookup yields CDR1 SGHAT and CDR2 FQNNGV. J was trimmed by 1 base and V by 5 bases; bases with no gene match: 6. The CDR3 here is CASSRTSGGEGTDTQYF. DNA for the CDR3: TGTGCCAGCAGCCGGACTAGCGGGGGAGAAGGCACAGATACGCAGTATTTT.

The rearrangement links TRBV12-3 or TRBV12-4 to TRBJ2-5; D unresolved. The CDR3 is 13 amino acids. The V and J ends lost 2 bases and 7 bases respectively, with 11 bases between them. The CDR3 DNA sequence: TGTGCCAGCAGTTTAATGGTCTCAGGGACCCAGTACTTC. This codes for CASSLMVSGTQYF.

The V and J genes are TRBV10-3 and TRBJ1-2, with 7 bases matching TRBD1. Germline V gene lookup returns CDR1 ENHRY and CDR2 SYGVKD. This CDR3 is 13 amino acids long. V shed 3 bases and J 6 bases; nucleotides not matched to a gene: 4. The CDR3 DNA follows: TGTGCCATCAGTGAACGAGGGGGCGATGGCTACACCTTC. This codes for CAISERGGDGYTF.

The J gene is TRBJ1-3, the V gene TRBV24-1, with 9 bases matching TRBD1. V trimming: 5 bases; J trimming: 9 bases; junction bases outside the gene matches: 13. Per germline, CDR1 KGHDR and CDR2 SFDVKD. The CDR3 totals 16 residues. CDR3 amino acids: CATSGSPGQGSGTIYF. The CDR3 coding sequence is TGTGCCACCAGTGGATCCCCGGGACAGGGATCAGGCACCATATATTTT.

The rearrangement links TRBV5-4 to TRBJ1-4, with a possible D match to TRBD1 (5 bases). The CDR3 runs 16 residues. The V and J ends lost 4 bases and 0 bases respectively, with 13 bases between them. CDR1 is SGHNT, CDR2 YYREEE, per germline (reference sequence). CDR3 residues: CASSRGSDPTNEKLFF. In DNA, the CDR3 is TGTGCCAGCAGCCGGGGGTCCGACCCAACTAATGAAAAACTGTTTTTT.

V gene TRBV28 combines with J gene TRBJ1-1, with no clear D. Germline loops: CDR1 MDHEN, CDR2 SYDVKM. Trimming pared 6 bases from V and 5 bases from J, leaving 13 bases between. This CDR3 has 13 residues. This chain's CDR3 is CASSSRLGTEAFF. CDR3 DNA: TGTGCCAGCAGCTCCAGACTCGGGACTGAAGCTTTCTTT.

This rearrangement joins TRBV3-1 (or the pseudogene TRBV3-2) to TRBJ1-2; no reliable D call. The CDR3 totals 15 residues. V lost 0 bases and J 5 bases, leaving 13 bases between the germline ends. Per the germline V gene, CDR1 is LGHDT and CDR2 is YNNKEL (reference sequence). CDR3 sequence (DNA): TGTGCCAGCAGCCAAGAATTCTTCCCGCGATATGGCTACACCTTC. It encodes CASSQEFFPRYGYTF.

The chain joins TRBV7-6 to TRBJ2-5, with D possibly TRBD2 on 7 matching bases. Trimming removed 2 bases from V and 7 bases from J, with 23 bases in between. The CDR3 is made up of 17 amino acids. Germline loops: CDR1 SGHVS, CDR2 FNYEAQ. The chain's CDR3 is CASSLLTYSQRGGTQYF. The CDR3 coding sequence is TGTGCCAGCAGCTTATTAACTTACTCCCAAAGGGGGGGGACCCAGTACTTC.

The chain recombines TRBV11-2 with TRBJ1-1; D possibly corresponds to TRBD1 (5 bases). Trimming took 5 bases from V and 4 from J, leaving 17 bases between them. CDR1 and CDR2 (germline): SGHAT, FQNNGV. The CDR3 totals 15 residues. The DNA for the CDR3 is TGTGCCAGCAGCCCCTGGGGCTCGCTAACCACTGAAGCTTTCTTT. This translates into CASSPWGSLTTEAFF.

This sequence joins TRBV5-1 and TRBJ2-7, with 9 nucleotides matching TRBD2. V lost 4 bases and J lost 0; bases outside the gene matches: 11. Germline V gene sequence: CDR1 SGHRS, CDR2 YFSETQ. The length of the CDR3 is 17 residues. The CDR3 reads CASSPLGFSGSSYEQYF. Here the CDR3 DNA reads TGCGCCAGCAGCCCCCTTGGGTTTAGCGGGAGCTCCTACGAGCAGTACTTC.

CDR3 in amino acids: CASRYLDRGNSPLHF. The CDR3 DNA follows: TGTGCCAGCAGATACCTTGACAGGGGAAATTCACCCCTCCACTTT. The chain couples TRBV6-5 to TRBJ1-6; TRBD1 matches at 8 bases. V gave up 6 bases and J gave up 7 bases; unmatched junction bases: 8. Germline CDR1 is MNHEY and CDR2 is SVGAGI. CDR3 length: 15 amino acids.